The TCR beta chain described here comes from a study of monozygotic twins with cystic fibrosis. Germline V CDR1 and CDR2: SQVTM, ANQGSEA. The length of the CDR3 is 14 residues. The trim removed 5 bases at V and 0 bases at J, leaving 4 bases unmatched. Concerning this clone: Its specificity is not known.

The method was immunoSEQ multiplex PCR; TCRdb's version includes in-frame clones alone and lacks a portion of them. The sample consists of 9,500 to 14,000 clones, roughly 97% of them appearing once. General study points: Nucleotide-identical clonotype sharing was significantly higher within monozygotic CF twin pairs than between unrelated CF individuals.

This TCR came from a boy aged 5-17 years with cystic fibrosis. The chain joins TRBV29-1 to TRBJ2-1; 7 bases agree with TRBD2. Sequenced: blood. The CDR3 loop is CSVPSGSSYNEQFF. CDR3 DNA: TGCAGCGTTCCTAGCGGTAGCTCCTACAATGAGCAGTTCTTC.